The clone carrying this T cell receptor beta chain was seen a few times. Its antigen remains unknown. This CDR3 comprises 15 residues. V lost 7 bases, J lost 2 bases, and 14 bases stayed unmatched. The germline gives CDR1 SQVTM, CDR2 ANQGSEA. The source of the sample is a study of T cell responses to AZD1222 COVID-19 vaccine. The study's findings and limits: Donors were mostly white British, more females; clonal diversity possibly underestimated. Mapped onto spike, vaccine-associated CD4 TCRs spanned it and were dominant at 160-218 and 743-854. Close to half of spike-specific TCRs reportedly recognize unmutated variant regions.

Data came from immunoSEQ multiplex PCR; TCRdb stores just in-frame clones and leaves some out. This table has roughly 130,000 clones, 94% appearing once. The rearrangement uses TRBV29-1 and TRBJ2-7, with TRBD1 matching over 7 bases. The source material was peripheral blood, sampled on day 0 of AZD1222 vaccination. This clonotype was sampled from an adult in good health. The CDR3 reads CSALKLRDRAYEQYF. The CDR3 region has the DNA TGCAGCGCTCTAAAACTCCGGGACAGAGCCTACGAGCAGTACTTC.